These 9 T cell receptor beta chains share one sample of origin, sequenced in a study of cytomegalovirus exposure and HLA in healthy donors (dated by TCRdb to 2016 to 2017). The library was prepared using the immunoSEQ multiplex PCR assay. TCRdb re-hosts the immuneACCESS table, in-frame sequences only. Its copies lack some clones; in the studies checked, an unresolved V gene accounts for under half of them, and the cause for the rest is not known. The sample table lists under 65,000 clones, 90% to 95% of them with a count of one. 5.8% of the sample lies in the top ten. Sequences were obtained from PBMCs. All receptors derive from a woman aged 18-29 years in good health and CMV-seropositive.

By sample share, this clone is medium-sized (0.01 to 0.1%). This chain joins TRBV5-1 and TRBJ2-1; 11 bases map to TRBD2. The CDR3 has 16 residues. J lost 7 bases, V lost 0 bases, and 6 bases had no gene match. CDR1 SGHRS and CDR2 YFSETQ come from the germline V gene. The CDR3: CASSLGASGRQNEQFF. DNA for the CDR3: TGCGCCAGCAGCTTGGGTGCTAGCGGGAGGCAGAATGAGCAGTTCTTC. Full variable domain (remainder filled in from reference TRBV5-1 and TRBJ2-1): KAGVTQTPRYLIKTRGQQVTLSCSPISGHRSVSWYQQTPGQGLQFLFEYFSETQRNKGNFPGRFSGRQFSNSRSEMNVSTLELGDSALYLCASSLGASGRQNEQFFGPGTRLTVL.

The rearrangement joins TRBV15 to TRBJ1-5, with 7 bases matching TRBD1. The CDR3 is 16 amino acids. Germline V CDR1 and CDR2: LNHNV, YYDKDF (reference sequence). V dropped 4 bases and J dropped 2; count of bases not matched to a gene: 8. Here the CDR3 DNA reads TGTGCCACCAGCACCCGACAGGGAAAGGGCAATCAGCCCCAGCATTTT. This sequence encodes CATSTRQGKGNQPQHF.

The gene calls are TRBV6-5 and TRBJ1-1, with 7 bases lining up with TRBD1. V shed 6 bases and J 5 bases; nucleotides not matched to a gene: 6. This CDR3 spans 13 amino acids. In germline, CDR1 is MNHEY, CDR2 SVGAGI. CDR3 sequence (DNA): TGTGCCAGCAGCATAGGCAGGGGGACTGAAGCTTTCTTT. Its protein is CASSIGRGTEAFF.

The CDR3 protein is CASSKDIYEQYF. Written as DNA, the CDR3 is TGTGCCAGTAGTAAGGACATCTACGAGCAGTACTTC. This sequence joins TRBV19 and TRBJ2-7; D might be TRBD1 (5 bases). Per the germline V gene, CDR1 is LNHDA and CDR2 is SQIVND (reference sequence). Trimming took off 4 bases at V and 3 bases at J, with 7 bases between the two ends. The CDR3 runs 12 residues.

The rearrangement uses TRBV18 and TRBJ2-7, with 8 bases identical to TRBD1. Germline-derived CDR1 and CDR2 are KGHSH and LQKENI. Unmatched junction bases numbered 8, after V lost 3 bases and J lost 4 bases. The CDR3 loop spans 15 amino acids. The CDR3, as DNA: TGTGCCAGCTCACCGCCGCGACAGGGGCCGTACGAGCAGTACTTC. This translates into CASSPPRQGPYEQYF.

The V call is TRBV19, the J call TRBJ2-7, with D possibly TRBD1 on 6 matching bases. This CDR3 comprises 15 residues. Germline-derived CDR1 and CDR2 are LNHDA and SQIVND (reference sequence). Trimming left V 2 bases short and J 6 bases short, with 17 bases between. The CDR3 nucleotides are TGTGCCAGTAGTATAACGACAGGTGGCCCCGGCGAGCAGTACTTC. Encoded protein: CASSITTGGPGEQYF.

The chain employs TRBV4-2 and TRBJ1-3, with D unresolved. V was pared by 8 bases and J by 0 bases, with 2 bases between. Per the germline V gene, CDR1 is LGHNA and CDR2 is YNFKEQ. The CDR3 extends over 11 amino acids. DNA of the CDR3: TGTGCCAGCTACTCTGGAAACACCATATATTTT. Its translation: CASYSGNTIYF.

This chain uses TRBV14 with TRBJ2-1, with TRBD1 matching over 10 bases. The CDR3 is made up of 20 amino acids. V trimming: 1 base; J trimming: 5 bases; junction bases outside the gene matches: 17. CDR1 SGHDN and CDR2 FVKESK come from the germline V gene. The CDR3 DNA is TGTGCCAGCAGCCAAGGAGACAGGGGGCTCGAATCGTACCTAAACAATGAGCAGTTCTTC. It specifies CASSQGDRGLESYLNNEQFF.

V usage is TRBV14 and J usage is TRBJ1-2, with D uncertain. Deletions cut 2 bases from V and 6 bases from J, with 10 bases between. In germline, CDR1 is SGHDN, CDR2 FVKESK. This CDR3 has 13 residues. This CDR3 is CASSQLSLDGYTF. The DNA of the CDR3 is TGTGCCAGCAGCCAACTATCTCTTGATGGCTACACCTTC. The full variable domain, completed using reference TRBV14 and TRBJ1-2, is EAGVTQFPSHSVIEKGQTVTLRCDPISGHDNLYWYRRVMGKEIKFLLHFVKESKQDESGMPNNRFLAERTGGTYSTLKVQPAELEDSGVYFCASSQLSLDGYTFGSGTRLTVV.